The subject of this entry is one TCR beta chain. These data are taken from a study of CD8 T cells in Susac syndrome. Random hexamers served to reverse transcribe roughly 0.45 to 1 ug RNA. A single record per CDR3 protein comes from TCRdb applying MiXCR to the immunoSEQ multiplex PCR reads. In the table there are 180,000 or so distinct CDR3 sequences, about 95% of which are singletons. The V and J ends lost 8 bases and 10 bases respectively, with 12 bases between them. Germline V lookup: CDR1 LGHDT, CDR2 YNNKEL (reference sequence). This CDR3 has 11 residues. Sequencing used CD4+ T cells from PBMCs. The gene calls are TRBV3-1 and TRBJ2-1; D is perhaps TRBD2 (5 bases). This receptor was identified in a human donor in good health. The CDR3 DNA sequence: TGTGCCAGCGGAGAGGGAGTCGAGCAGTTCTTC. Translating gives CASGEGVEQFF.